The T cell receptor beta chain described here comes from a study of T-cell reconstitution after alpha-beta-depleted transplantation in children. V gave up 6 bases and J gave up 6 bases, with 10 bases separating them. The CDR3 consists of 11 residues. The V gene's germline CDR1 is SGHRS and CDR2 YFSETQ. This clonotype appeared many times. Its antigen remains unidentified. It was with unique molecular identifiers that the TCRbeta library was prepared. TCRdb analysed the PCR reads with MiXCR anew, one entry per CDR3 protein. Counted here are some 600,000 distinct CDR3 sequences, roughly 13% occurring once; the ten biggest clones make up about 2.2%. General study results and limits: About two months after transplant, alpha-beta T cells reportedly came from several hundred expanded graft clones. Diversity and T-cell counts at one year after transplant derived mostly from new T cells. The origin of high day-60 TCRbeta diversity in some patients lay in surviving recipient T cells and thymic progenitors.

Sequenced here: PBMCs, mostly from graft donor cells, sampled 360 days after TCRalphabeta/CD19-depleted stem cell transplant. V gene TRBV5-1 combines with J gene TRBJ2-7, with D tentatively TRBD2 (6 bases). This receptor was identified in a male patient between 5 and 17 years old who had a stem cell transplant for acute myeloid leukemia, so the T cells may come from the graft donor. The CDR3 protein is CASTYGGEQYF. CDR3 bases: TGCGCCAGCACCTACGGGGGCGAGCAGTACTTC.